This is a list of T cell receptor beta chains from one sample in a study of control samples from healthy donors and cancer patients. The assay was immunoSEQ multiplex PCR, and TCRdb's table has in-frame clones only and misses some. The data contain tens of thousands of clones, 80% to 90% of them singletons. Sequenced input: PBMCs. These receptor sequences come from a woman aged 55-70 years with head and neck cancer. Both conserved end residues are trimmed from each CDR3. The order of the fields is CDR3 protein, J gene, V gene.

CDR3: ASSFIGESGETQY
J: TRBJ2-5
V: TRBV6-2/TRBV6-3

CDR3: ASGLASTGTLH
J: TRBJ1-6
V: TRBV12-5

CDR3: ASSRDIQETQY
J: TRBJ2-5
V: TRBV7-8

CDR3: SASSRNRGPGGEQF
J: TRBJ2-1
V: TRBV20-1

CDR3: ASSLVLGQGYGYT
J: TRBJ1-2
V: TRBV7-9

CDR3: ASSIVTSNQPQH
J: TRBJ1-5
V: TRBV19

CDR3: SASRPRQTSRNTEAF
J: TRBJ1-1
V: TRBV20-1

CDR3: ASRTETSSSGANVLT
J: TRBJ2-6
V: TRBV7-9

CDR3: ASRTGNTIY
J: TRBJ1-3
V: TRBV6-5

CDR3: ASSFRQGSVYEQY
J: TRBJ2-7
V: TRBV5-1

CDR3: ASSFTGTGNTIY
J: TRBJ1-3
V: TRBV5-1

CDR3: ASSPRGQSNTEAF
J: TRBJ1-1
V: TRBV9

CDR3: ASSSDSFINSPLH
J: TRBJ1-6
V: TRBV7-9

CDR3: ASSGGAGLGYEQY
J: TRBJ2-7
V: TRBV5-8

CDR3: ASGSPSGSYEQY
J: TRBJ2-7
V: TRBV7-2

CDR3: AWVAGNFYEQY
J: TRBJ2-7
V: TRBV2

CDR3: ASSLARGLAGAHEQF
J: TRBJ2-1
V: TRBV27

CDR3: ATSSQTWDRHTEAF
J: TRBJ1-1
V: TRBV15

CDR3: ASSQAPESSYEQY
J: TRBJ2-7
V: TRBV4-3

CDR3: AWIPGTYEQY
J: TRBJ2-7
V: TRBV30

CDR3: ASSIVGEQF
J: TRBJ2-1
V: TRBV19

CDR3: ASGTGLGQPQH
J: TRBJ1-5
V: TRBV2

CDR3: ASSLLGQGIDTEAF
J: TRBJ1-1
V: TRBV28

CDR3: ASSLEGVGQETQY
J: TRBJ2-5
V: TRBV5-6

CDR3: ASSPQGNQPQH
J: TRBJ1-5
V: TRBV5-1

CDR3: ASSMGLAGGGDYNEQF
J: TRBJ2-1
V: TRBV28

CDR3: ASSVGAGGYEQY
J: TRBJ2-7
V: TRBV9

CDR3: ASSSDYEQY
J: TRBJ2-7
V: TRBV5-1

CDR3: ASSVMGDSNQPQH
J: TRBJ1-5
V: TRBV2

CDR3: ASSQDPNQETQY
J: TRBJ2-5
V: TRBV7-3